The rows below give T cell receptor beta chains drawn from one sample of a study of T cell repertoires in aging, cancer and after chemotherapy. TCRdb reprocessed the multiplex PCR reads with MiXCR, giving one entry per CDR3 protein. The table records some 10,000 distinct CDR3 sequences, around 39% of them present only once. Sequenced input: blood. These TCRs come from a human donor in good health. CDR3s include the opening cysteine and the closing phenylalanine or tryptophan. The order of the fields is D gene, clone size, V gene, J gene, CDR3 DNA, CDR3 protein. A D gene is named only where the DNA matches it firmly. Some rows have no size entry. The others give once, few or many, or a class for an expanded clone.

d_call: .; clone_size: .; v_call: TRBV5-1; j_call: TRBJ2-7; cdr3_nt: TGCGCCAGCAGCTTTATAGGAAGTAGCCACGAGCAGTACTTC; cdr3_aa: CASSFIGSSHEQYF
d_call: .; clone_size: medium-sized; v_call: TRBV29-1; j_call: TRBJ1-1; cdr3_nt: TGCAGCGTTGTCTCCACCCCCGGAGCTTTCTTT; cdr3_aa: CSVVSTPGAFF
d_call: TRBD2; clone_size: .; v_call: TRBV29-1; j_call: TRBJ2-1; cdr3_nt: TGCAGCGTTTCATTGGCTAGCGGAATATACAATGAGCAGTTCTTC; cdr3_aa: CSVSLASGIYNEQFF
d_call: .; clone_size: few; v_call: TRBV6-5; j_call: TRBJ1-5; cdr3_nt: TGTGCCAGCAGTGATCAAAGCAGGGGCGGTCAGCCCCAGCATTTT; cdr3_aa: CASSDQSRGGQPQHF
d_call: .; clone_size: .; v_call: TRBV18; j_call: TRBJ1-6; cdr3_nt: TGTGCCAGCTCACCAATGGCATCACCCCTCCACTTT; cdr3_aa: CASSPMASPLHF
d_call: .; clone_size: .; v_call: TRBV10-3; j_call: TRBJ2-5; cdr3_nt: TGTGCCATCAGTCCCGCACCGCAAGAGACCCAGTACTTC; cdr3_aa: CAISPAPQETQYF
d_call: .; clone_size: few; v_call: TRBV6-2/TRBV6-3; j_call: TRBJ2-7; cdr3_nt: TGTGCCAGCAGTCAAGCGGACTACGAGCAGTACTTC; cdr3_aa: CASSQADYEQYF
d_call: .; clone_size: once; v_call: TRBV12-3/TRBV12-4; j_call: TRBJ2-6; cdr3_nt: TGTGCCAGCAGTTTATCCCTAGGGTTAACTGGGGCCAACGTCCTGACTTTC; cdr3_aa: CASSLSLGLTGANVLTF
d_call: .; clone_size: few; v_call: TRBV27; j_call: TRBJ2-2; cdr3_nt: TGTGCCAGCAAAAGGGGATGGACCGGGGAGCTGTTTTTT; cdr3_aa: CASKRGWTGELFF
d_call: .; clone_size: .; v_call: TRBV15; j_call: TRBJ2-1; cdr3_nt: TGTGCCACCAGCAGACCCAGAGGCTCCTACAATGAGCAGTTCTTC; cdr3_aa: CATSRPRGSYNEQFF
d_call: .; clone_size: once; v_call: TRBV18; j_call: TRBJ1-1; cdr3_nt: TGTGCCAGCTCACCACAGCGACTCACCCTAGAAGCTTTCTTT; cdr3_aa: CASSPQRLTLEAFF
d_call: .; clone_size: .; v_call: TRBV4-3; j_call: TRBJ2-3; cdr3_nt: TGTGCCAGCAGCCAAGAATTAGCCCCCCGCACAGATACGCAGTATTTT; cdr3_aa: CASSQELAPRTDTQYF
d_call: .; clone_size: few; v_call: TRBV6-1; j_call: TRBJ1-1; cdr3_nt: TGTGCCAGCAGTTACTCACGGGACGGAGTTATGAACACTGAAGCTTTCTTT; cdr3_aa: CASSYSRDGVMNTEAFF
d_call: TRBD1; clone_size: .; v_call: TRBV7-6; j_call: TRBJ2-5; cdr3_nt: TGTGCCAGCAGCACCGGGACAGGGGGATGGGAGACCCAGTACTTC; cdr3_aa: CASSTGTGGWETQYF
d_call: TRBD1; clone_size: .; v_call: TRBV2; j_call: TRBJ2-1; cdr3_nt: TGTGCCAGCATAACAGGGGCCTACAATGAGCAGTTCTTC; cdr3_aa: CASITGAYNEQFF
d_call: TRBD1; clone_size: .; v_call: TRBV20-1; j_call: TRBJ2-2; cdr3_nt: TGCAGTGCTGTCCGGGACAGGGTTGGGACGAACACCGGGGAGCTGTTTTTT; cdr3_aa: CSAVRDRVGTNTGELFF
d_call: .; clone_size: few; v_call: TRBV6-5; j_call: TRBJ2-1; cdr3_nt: TGTGCCAGCAGTTACTCGAATTCCCGGCGTGGTGAGCAGTTCTTC; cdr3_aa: CASSYSNSRRGEQFF
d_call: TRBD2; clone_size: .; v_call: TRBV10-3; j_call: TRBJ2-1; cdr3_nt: TGTGCCATCAGTGATGGGCGGGAGGGGCAAGAGCAGTTCTTC; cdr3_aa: CAISDGREGQEQFF